This entry is about one T cell receptor (beta chain). A read error may produce the germline difference seen at one junction end. The data stem from a study of blood T cell repertoires in COVID-19. The wider study: Acute and convalescent COVID-19 samples came from the United States, Italy and Spain. The analysed material was cDNA or gDNA that came from T cells, B-cell-depleted T cells, or PBMCs.

The authors' processing: Amplification of reference gene primers provided the estimated nucleated cell counts. Libraries were prepared by immunoSEQ multiplex PCR; TCRdb keeps only in-frame clonotypes and omits some of them. D and trimming come from the DNA, and the V and J calls and clone size come from that table. The sample contains around 200,000 clones, around 84% of which appear only once. There are 12 residues in the CDR3. Germline CDR1 SEHNR, CDR2 FQNEAQ (reference sequence). The material sequenced was peripheral blood. The chain joins TRBV7-9 to TRBJ2-7, with D maybe TRBD2 (7 bases). This TCR was sampled from a woman at least 80 years old with active or convalescent COVID-19. The CDR3 bases are TGTGCCAGCAGCTTCTCGGGGGGCCGGATGAACTTC. Translation: CASSFSGGRMNF.